This T cell receptor beta chain was recovered during a study of T cell changes during pregnancy in multiple sclerosis. Sequenced by immunoSEQ multiplex PCR; TCRdb stores in-frame clones only, minus some. The table has 35,000 to 45,000 clones, 87% seen once. Looked up from germline, CDR1 is KGHSH and CDR2 is LQKENI. The CDR3 has 13 amino acids. V lost 3 bases to trimming and J lost 8 bases; unmatched junction nucleotides: 6. Sequenced here: CD4+ T cells from peripheral blood mononuclear cells, sampled after pregnancy. This clonotype originated in a female donor with multiple sclerosis, enrolled in a pregnancy study. The V call is TRBV18, the J call TRBJ1-2; 7 bases are a match to TRBD1. CDR3 coding DNA: TGTGCCAGCTCACCGGACAGGAGGGAGGGCTACACCTTC. It translates to CASSPDRREGYTF.